This TCR beta chain was recorded in a study of T cells in tumors after PD-1 blockade. The wider study: A subset received ongoing vismodegib 150 mg daily alongside anti-PD-1 therapy.

The study's findings and limits: Around two fifths of tumor TCR clonotypes were also found in blood.

Repertoires were generated with immunoSEQ multiplex PCR, while TCRdb's copy carries only in-frame clones and drops some. The table includes under 50,000 clones, 70% to 85% detected once. CDR1 is SGHRS, CDR2 YFSETQ, per germline. The CDR3 is made up of 13 amino acids. V lost 2 bases, J lost 4 bases, and 9 bases lay in between. Of note for this clone: Its antigen remains unknown.

The TCR sequence derives from a human donor with advanced basal cell or squamous cell carcinoma (not recorded which). V and J are TRBV5-1 and TRBJ2-5, with no clear D. This specimen was PBMCs, taken before anti-PD-1 therapy. The CDR3 here is CASSFLLLETQYF. CDR3 nucleotides: TGCGCCAGCAGCTTTCTACTACTAGAGACCCAGTACTTC.